The present T cell receptor (beta chain) was sequenced within a study of CD8 T cells in Susac syndrome. The length of the CDR3 is 17 residues. Trimming took off 0 bases at V and 3 bases at J, with 20 bases between the two ends. In germline, CDR1 is SQVTM, CDR2 ANQGSEA. Each multiple sclerosis control was a treatment-naive patient with relapsing-remitting disease that was either stable or active. The CD8+ and CD4+ T cells were isolated magnetically using a negative isolation approach, whereas the TEMRA cells were enriched by FACS. RNA totalling about 0.5 to 1 ug underwent reverse transcription with random hexamers. The amplification used immunoSEQ multiplex PCR on TCR beta CDR3; it spanned 54 Vbeta and 13 Jbeta. TCRdb analysed the immunoSEQ multiplex PCR reads with MiXCR anew, one entry per CDR3 protein. The sample lists about 290,000 distinct CDR3 sequences, approximately 85% occurring once.

Sequenced input: CD8+ T cells from PBMCs. The receptor's source is a human donor with multiple sclerosis. V and J are TRBV29-1 and TRBJ1-2; D is unclear. In nucleotides, the CDR3 is TGCAGCGTTGAAGATTTCTTCGGGGTGGAGGTCCACTATGGCTACACCTTC. As protein: CSVEDFFGVEVHYGYTF.